This T cell receptor (beta chain) is from a study of post-analysis software for immune sequencing data. The library was made from cDNA and included unique molecular identifiers. Via MiXCR, TCRdb re-called the PCR reads, giving one row per CDR3 protein. The table lists hundreds of thousands of distinct CDR3 sequences, roughly 38% of them singletons. Comments on this clonotype: The antigen remains undetermined.

Regarding the study as a whole: Multiple sclerosis patients showed significantly lower normalized Chao1 diversity than controls did. Strong co-clustering by F measure was seen for same-batch samples.

Sequencing was carried out using blood. The receptor was isolated from a girl aged 10-17 years with multiple sclerosis.

CDR3 sequence reads: CSAGAQKTQYF. As DNA, the CDR3 is TGCAGCGCCGGGGCTCAAAAGACCCAGTACTTC. The chain links TRBV29-1 to TRBJ2-7; D possibly uses TRBD1 or TRBD2 (5 bases each). The DNA end is a closer match to TRBJ2-5, so the J assignment may be wrong. Germline lookup yields CDR1 SQVTM and CDR2 ANQGSEA. This CDR3 contains 11 residues.